This entry features one TCR beta chain sequence. The antigen remains unidentified. 5'RACE template switching added a universal primer site and UMIs to TCR cDNA. A single record per CDR3 protein comes from TCRdb applying MiXCR to the 5' RACE reads. The table shows some 390,000 distinct CDR3 sequences, with 6.2% occurring only once. This sample was included in a study of T cells after yellow fever vaccination. Germline-derived CDR1 and CDR2 are MGHDK and SYGVNS. V lost 1 base and J lost 6; bases outside the gene matches: 4. The CDR3 has 14 amino acids. Study-wide results and caveats: The bulk population could contribute abundant contaminating clonotypes to FACS-sorted repertoires. Although most clonotypes did not, a small share appeared in both CD4 and CD8 compartments.

This receptor was obtained from a man younger than 45 who received the YFV17D yellow fever vaccine. The starting material was PBMCs, obtained 5 days after the yellow fever booster vaccination. This chain connects TRBV25-1 to TRBJ2-7; TRBD1 agrees at 9 bases. The CDR3 nucleotides read TGTGCCAGCAGTGAATCCGGGACAGGGAGCGAGCAGTACTTC. Protein product: CASSESGTGSEQYF.